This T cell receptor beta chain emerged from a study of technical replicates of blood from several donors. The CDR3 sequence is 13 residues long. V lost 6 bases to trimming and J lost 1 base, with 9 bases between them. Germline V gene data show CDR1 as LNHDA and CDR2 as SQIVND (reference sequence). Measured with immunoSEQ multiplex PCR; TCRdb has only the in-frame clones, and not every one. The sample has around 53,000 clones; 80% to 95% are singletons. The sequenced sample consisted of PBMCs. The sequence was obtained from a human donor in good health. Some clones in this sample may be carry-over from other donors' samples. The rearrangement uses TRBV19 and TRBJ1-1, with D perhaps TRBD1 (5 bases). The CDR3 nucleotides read TGTGCCAGTAGGGGTCAGGGGAACACTGAAGCTTTCTTT. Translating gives CASRGQGNTEAFF.